This T cell receptor (beta chain) was found in a study of shared clonotypes between healthy human individuals. With respect to this clone: Its specificity is unknown.

Germline V lookup: CDR1 SGHVS, CDR2 FNYEAQ. The CDR3 is 10 amino acids. V lost 11 bases, J lost 5 bases, and 10 bases lay in between. The donors were all Caucasian adults (living in Nashville, Tennessee). Libraries were prepared by immunoSEQ multiplex PCR; TCRdb keeps only in-frame clonotypes and omits some of them. The sample yields roughly 76,000 clones, 50% to 70% seen once. Findings and caveats of the study: Naive subsets typically showed greater estimated richness than memory subsets.

The receptor was derived from a man aged 25 to 40 in good health. V is TRBV7-6 and J is TRBJ2-7, with D perhaps TRBD2 (5 bases). The specimen sequenced was memory CD8+ T cells sorted from blood. The sample's subset: CD45RO+ cells pooled with CCR7-negative TemRA cells. In DNA form, the CDR3 reads TGTGCCGCCGGGGATGACGAGCAGTACTTC. Protein sequence: CAAGDDEQYF.